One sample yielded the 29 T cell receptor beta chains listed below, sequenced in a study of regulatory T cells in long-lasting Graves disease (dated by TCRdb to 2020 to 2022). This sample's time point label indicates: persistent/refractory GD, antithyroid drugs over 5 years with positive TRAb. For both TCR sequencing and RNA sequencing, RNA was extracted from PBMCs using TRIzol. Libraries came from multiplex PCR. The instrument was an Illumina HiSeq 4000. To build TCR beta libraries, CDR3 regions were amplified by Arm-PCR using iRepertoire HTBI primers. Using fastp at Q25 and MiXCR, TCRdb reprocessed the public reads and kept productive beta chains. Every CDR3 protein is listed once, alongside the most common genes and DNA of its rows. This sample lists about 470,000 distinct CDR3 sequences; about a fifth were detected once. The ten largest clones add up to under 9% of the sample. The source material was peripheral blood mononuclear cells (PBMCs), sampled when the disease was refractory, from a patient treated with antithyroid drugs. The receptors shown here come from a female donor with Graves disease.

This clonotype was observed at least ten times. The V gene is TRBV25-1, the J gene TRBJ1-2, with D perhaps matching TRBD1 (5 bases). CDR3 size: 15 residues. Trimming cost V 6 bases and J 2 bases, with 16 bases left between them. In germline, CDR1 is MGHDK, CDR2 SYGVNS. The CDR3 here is CASRGPGTVNYGYTF. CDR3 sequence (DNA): TGTGCCAGCAGGGGTCCCGGGACGGTGAACTATGGCTACACCTTC.

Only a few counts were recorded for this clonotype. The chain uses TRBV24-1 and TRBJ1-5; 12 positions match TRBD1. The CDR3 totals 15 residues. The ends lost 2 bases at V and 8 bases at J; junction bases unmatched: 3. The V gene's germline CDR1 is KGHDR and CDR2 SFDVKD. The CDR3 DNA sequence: TGTGCCACCAGTGATTCGGGGACAGGGGGCAAGCCCCAGCATTTT. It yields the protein CATSDSGTGGKPQHF.

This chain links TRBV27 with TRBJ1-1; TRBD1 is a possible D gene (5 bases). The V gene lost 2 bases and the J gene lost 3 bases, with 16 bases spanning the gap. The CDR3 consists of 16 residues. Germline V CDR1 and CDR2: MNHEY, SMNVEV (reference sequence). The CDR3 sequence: CASSLKVRVKDTEAFF. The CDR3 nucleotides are TGTGCCAGCAGTTTAAAGGTCAGGGTTAAAGACACTGAAGCTTTCTTT.

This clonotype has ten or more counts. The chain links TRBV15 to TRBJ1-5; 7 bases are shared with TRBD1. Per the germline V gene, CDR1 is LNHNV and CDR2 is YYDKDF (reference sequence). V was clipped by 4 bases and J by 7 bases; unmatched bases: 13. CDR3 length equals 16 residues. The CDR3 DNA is TGTGCCACCAGCAAAGAGGGGGCAGGGGGAAACCAGCCCCAGCATTTT. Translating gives CATSKEGAGGNQPQHF.

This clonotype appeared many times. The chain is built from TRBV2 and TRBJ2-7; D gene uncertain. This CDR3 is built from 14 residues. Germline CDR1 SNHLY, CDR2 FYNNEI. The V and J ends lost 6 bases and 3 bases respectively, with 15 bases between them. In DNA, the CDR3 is TGTGCCAGCAGCACATTTACAAGGAACTACGAGCAGTACTTC. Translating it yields CASSTFTRNYEQYF.

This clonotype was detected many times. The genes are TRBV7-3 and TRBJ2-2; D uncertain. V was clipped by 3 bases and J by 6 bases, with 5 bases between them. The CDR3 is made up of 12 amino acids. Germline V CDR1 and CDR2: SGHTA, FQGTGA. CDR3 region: CASSFDSGELFF. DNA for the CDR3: TGTGCCAGCAGCTTCGACTCCGGGGAGCTGTTTTTT.

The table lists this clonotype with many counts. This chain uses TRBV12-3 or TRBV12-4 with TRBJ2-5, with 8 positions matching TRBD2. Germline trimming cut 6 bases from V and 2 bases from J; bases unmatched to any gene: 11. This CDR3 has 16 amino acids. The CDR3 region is CASSLLGGGGQETQYF. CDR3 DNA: TGTGCCAGCAGCCTACTGGGGGGCGGGGGGCAAGAGACCCAGTACTTC.

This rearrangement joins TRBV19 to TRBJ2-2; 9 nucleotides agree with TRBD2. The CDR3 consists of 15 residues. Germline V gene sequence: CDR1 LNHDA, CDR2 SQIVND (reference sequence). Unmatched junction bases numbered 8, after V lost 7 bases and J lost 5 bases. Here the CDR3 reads CASNLAGMGTGELFF. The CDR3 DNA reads TGTGCCAGTAATCTAGCGGGAATGGGGACCGGGGAGCTGTTTTTT.

This CDR3 is CASSFGGLLHEQFF. The CDR3 nucleotides are TGTGCCAGCAGTTTCGGAGGCCTTTTACATGAGCAGTTCTTC. The chain has TRBV28 and TRBJ2-1; tentatively, D is TRBD2 (5 bases). Trimming shortened V by 3 bases and J by 8 bases, and 14 bases separated the two germline ends. This CDR3 has 14 amino acids. Germline CDR1 is MDHEN and CDR2 is SYDVKM.

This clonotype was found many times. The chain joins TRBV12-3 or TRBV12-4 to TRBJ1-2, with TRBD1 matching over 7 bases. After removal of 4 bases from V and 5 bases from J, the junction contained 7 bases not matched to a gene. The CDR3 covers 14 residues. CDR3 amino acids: CASSWGQSTYGYTF. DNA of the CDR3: TGTGCCAGCAGTTGGGGACAGTCTACTTATGGCTACACCTTC.

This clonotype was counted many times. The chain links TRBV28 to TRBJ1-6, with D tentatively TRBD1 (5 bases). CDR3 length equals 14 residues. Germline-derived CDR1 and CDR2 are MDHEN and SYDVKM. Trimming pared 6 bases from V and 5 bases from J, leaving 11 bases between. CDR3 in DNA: TGTGCCAGCAGCCAGGGAGGGGATAATTCACCCCTCCACTTT. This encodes CASSQGGDNSPLHF. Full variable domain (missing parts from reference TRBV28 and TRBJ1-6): DVKVTQSSRYLVKRTGEKVFLECVQDMDHENMFWYRQDPGLGLRLIYFSYDVKMKEKGDIPEGYSVSREKKERFSLILESASTNQTSMYLCASSQGGDNSPLHFGNGTRLTVT.

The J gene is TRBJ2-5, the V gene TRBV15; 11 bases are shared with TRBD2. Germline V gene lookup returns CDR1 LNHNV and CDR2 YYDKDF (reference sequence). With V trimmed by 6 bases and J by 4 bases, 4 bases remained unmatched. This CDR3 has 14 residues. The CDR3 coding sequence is TGTGCCACCAGTCCTGGACTAGCGGGAGAGACCCAGTACTTC. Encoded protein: CATSPGLAGETQYF.

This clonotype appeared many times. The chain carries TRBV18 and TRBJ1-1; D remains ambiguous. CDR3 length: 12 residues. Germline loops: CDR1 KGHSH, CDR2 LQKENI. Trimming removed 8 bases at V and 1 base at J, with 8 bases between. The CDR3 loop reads CASSPENTEAFF. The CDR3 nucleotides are TGTGCCAGCAGTCCCGAGAACACTGAAGCTTTCTTT.

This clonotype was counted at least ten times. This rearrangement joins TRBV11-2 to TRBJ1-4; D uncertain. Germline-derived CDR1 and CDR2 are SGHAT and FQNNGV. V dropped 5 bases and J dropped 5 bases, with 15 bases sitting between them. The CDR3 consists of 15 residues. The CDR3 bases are TGTGCCAGCAGCCTAGTCGGCCGCGTCAATGAAAAACTGTTTTTT. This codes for CASSLVGRVNEKLFF.

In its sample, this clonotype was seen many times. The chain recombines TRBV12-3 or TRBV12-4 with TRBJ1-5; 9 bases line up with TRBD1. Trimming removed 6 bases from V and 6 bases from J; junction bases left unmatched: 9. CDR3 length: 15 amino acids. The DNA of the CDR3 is TGTGCCAGCAGGCCGGGACAGGGAGTCAGTCAGCCCCAGCATTTT. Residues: CASRPGQGVSQPQHF.

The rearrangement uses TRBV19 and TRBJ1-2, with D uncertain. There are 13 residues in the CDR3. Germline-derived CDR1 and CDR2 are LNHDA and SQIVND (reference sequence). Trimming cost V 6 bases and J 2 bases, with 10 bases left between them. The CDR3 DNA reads TGTGCCAGTAGCCCAAAGGGAAACTATGGCTACACCTTC. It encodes CASSPKGNYGYTF.

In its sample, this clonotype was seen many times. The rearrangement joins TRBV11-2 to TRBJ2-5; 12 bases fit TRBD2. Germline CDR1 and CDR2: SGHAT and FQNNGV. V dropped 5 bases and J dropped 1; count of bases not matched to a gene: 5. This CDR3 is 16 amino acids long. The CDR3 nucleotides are TGTGCCAGCAGCCCCGGGACTAGCGGGTCCCAAGAGACCCAGTACTTC. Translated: CASSPGTSGSQETQYF.

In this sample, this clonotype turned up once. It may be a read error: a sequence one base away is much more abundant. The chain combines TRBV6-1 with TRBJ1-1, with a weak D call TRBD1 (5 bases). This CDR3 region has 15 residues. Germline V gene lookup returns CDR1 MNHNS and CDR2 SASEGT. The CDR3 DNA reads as TGTGCCGGCAGTGTTCAGGATCAGGGCTACACTGAAGCTTTCTTT. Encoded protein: CAGSVQDQGYTEAFF.

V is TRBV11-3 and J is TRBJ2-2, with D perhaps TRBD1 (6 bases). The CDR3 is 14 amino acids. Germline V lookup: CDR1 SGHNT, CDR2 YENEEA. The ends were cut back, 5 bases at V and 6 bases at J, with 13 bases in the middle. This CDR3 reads CASSPDRGSGELFF. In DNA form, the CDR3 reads TGTGCCAGCAGCCCCGATAGGGGGTCCGGGGAGCTGTTTTTT.

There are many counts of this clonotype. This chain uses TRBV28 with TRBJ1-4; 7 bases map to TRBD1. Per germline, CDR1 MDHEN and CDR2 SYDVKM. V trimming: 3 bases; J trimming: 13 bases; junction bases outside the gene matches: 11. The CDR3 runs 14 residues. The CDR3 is CASSFRTPQGVLFF. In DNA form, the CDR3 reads TGTGCCAGCAGTTTTCGCACGCCCCAGGGGGTACTGTTTTTT. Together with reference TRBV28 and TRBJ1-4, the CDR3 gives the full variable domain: DVKVTQSSRYLVKRTGEKVFLECVQDMDHENMFWYRQDPGLGLRLIYFSYDVKMKEKGDIPEGYSVSREKKERFSLILESASTNQTSMYLCASSFRTPQGVLFFGSGTQLSVL.

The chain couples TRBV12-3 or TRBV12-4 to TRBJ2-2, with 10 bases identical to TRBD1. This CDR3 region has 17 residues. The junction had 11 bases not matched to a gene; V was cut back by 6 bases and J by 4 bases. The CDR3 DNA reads TGTGCCAGCAGCTCCCCACCGGGACAGGGGATCACCGGGGAGCTGTTTTTT. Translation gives CASSSPPGQGITGELFF.

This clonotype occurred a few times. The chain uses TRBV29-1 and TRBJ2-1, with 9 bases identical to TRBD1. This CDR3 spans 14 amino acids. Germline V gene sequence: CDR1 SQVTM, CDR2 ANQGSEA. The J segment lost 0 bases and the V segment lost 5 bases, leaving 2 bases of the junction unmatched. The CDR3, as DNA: TGCAGCGTTCCGACAGGGGGCTCCTACAATGAGCAGTTCTTC. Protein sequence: CSVPTGGSYNEQFF.

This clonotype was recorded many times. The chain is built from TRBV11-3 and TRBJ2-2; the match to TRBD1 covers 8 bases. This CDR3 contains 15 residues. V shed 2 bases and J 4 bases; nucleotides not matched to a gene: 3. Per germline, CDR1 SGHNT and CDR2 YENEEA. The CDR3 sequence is CASSLQGAVTGELFF. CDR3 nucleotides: TGTGCCAGCAGCTTACAGGGGGCTGTCACCGGGGAGCTGTTTTTT.

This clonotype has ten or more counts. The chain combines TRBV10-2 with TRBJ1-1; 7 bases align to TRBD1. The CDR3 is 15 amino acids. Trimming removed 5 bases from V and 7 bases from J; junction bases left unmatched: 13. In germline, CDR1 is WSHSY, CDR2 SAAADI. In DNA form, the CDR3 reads TGCGCCAGCAGTTGGCTCAGGGGGACAACGAATGAAGCTTTCTTT. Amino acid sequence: CASSWLRGTTNEAFF.

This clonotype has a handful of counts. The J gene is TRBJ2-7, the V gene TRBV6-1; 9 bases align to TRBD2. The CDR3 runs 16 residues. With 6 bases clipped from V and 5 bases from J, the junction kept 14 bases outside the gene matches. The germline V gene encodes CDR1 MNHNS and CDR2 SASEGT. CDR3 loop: CASRLIRVAGANEQYF. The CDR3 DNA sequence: TGTGCCAGCAGATTGATTCGAGTAGCGGGAGCTAACGAGCAGTACTTC.

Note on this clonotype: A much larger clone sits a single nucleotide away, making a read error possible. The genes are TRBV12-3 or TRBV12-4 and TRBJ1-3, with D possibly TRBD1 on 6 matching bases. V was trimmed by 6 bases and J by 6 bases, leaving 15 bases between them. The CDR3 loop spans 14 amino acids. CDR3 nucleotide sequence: TGTGCCAGCAGAGGGACATGGGCGGAAAACACCATATATTTT. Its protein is CASRGTWAENTIYF.

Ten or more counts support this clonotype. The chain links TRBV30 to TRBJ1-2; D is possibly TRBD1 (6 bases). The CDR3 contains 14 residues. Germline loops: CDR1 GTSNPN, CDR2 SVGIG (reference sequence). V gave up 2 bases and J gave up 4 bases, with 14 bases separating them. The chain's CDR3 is CAWSPGGTSYGYTF. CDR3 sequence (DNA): TGTGCCTGGAGTCCCGGGGGCACGAGCTATGGCTACACCTTC. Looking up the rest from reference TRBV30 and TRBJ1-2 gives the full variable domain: SQTIHQWPATLVQPVGSPLSLECTVEGTSNPNLYWYRQAAGRGLQLLFYSVGIGQISSEVPQNLSASRPQDRQFILSSKKLLLSDSGFYLCAWSPGGTSYGYTFGSGTRLTVV.

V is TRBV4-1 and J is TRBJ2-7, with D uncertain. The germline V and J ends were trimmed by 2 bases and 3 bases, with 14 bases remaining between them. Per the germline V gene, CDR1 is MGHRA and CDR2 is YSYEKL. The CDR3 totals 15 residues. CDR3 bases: TGCGCCAGCAGCCAAAATCCCTCAGTGCTCTACGAGCAGTACTTC. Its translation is CASSQNPSVLYEQYF.

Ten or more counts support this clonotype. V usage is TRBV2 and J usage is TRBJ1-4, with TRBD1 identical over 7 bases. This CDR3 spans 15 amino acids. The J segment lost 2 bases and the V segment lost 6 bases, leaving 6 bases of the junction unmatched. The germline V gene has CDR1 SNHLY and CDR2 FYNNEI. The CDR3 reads CASRSTGVTNEKLFF. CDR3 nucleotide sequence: TGTGCCAGCAGATCTACAGGGGTTACTAATGAAAAACTGTTTTTT.